The following is a T cell receptor beta chain sequence with its context. These data are taken from a study of sequential checkpoint blockade in melanoma. Study information: Patients were randomized 1:1 to nivolumab-then-ipilimumab or ipilimumab-then-nivolumab first-line.

TCRdb's table, derived via immunoSEQ multiplex PCR, lists solely in-frame clones and lacks some. The sample has tens of thousands of clones, roughly 88% seen once. Documented treatment: randomized to nivolumab then ipilimumab (arm A) or the reverse (arm B). No patient had prior DNA-damaging chemotherapy. Live CD3+CD8+ CD19− CD56− cells were sorted from PBMCs. With 3 bases removed from V and 6 bases from J, the gap between germline ends came to 8 bases. The CDR3 contains 13 residues. Germline values: CDR1 LNHDA, CDR2 SQIVND (reference sequence). The clonotype was recovered from a human donor with melanoma. The rearrangement uses TRBV19 and TRBJ2-2; TRBD1 might be the D (5 bases). The material sequenced was CD8+ T cells sorted from blood (inferred from file names), taken from a patient given nivolumab and ipilimumab in sequence. CDR3 amino acids: CASSILGAGELFF. CDR3 coding DNA: TGTGCCAGTAGTATCTTAGGGGCCGGGGAGCTGTTTTTT.